This TCR beta chain is from a study of cytomegalovirus exposure and HLA in healthy donors (TCRdb year 2017). General notes on the study: According to an earlier analysis of a few hundred of the donors, 150 million to 200 million T cells yielded roughly 110 million unique TCR beta sequences and approximately 300 Gb of sequence data. An early release covering around 630 HLA-typed donors comprised approximately 290 gigabases of sequencing data and 85 million to 100 million unique TCR sequences. Of the approximately 400 genotyped donors, roughly 80% fell in the genetic ancestry cluster associated with self-reported Caucasian donors. The study was designed to test whether signatures of past pathogen exposure could be identified by cataloging public T cell receptors. Using immunosequencing, the study profiled T cell repertoires from about 620 subjects and related those repertoires to cytomegalovirus serostatus. Along with the approximately 700-subject first cohort, a separate validation cohort of around 120 different subjects was used. The study combined high-throughput TCR immunosequencing, statistical association of individual TCRs with disease status, and machine learning to predict cytomegalovirus infection status. In a later analysis, previously published TCR beta repertoires from roughly 710 donors were re-analyzed and high-resolution HLA genotyping was added so that TCR occurrence patterns could be studied. In the later analysis, no new phenotypic data were used to find candidate immune exposures; instead, reliance was placed on TCR beta sequences and their occurrence across donors. An earlier analysis of roughly 600 of the donors used high-throughput TCR beta sequencing to judge whether each TCR beta V gene segment behaved as functional or pseudogenic. Donor age, sex, ethnicity and CMV serostatus were collected together with the repertoire data. A later genetic analysis took genome-wide SNP genotypes for about three fifths of the 666 donors and used that subset as a discovery cohort. All discovery cohort repertoires had been generated using a single sequencing platform. Both class I and class II loci were covered by HLA typing, at four-digit resolution. Typing coverage varied by locus: 629-630 donors for A, B, C, DRB1 and DQB1; approximately 500 for DQA1; about 570 for DPA1; around 490 for DPB1. Roughly 5 DR-DQ haplotypes were handled as single units for association and clustering because linkage in the cohort was strong. Among roughly 370 genotyped donors of the cohort, an average of around 240,000 unique TCR beta nucleotide sequences were sequenced per donor, about a sixth of them non-productive. General study outcomes and caveats: When HLA alleles, especially DR and DQ, strongly co-occurred, attributing TCR associations to individual alleles was difficult. It was suggested by the authors that the approach could potentially be generalized to other disease states and immunological phenotypes. While some public TCRs were present in many individuals, most TCR sequences turned up only very rarely across donors. According to a later genetic analysis, donors in an Asian-associated ancestry cluster had fewer N-insertions in productive TCRs than the approximately 630-donor mean. Only TCR beta chains were sequenced in this cohort, and the absence of alpha or paired-chain data limited detectable features. Presence/absence analyses assumed roughly uniform sequencing depth across donors, an assumption that may not hold. The earlier analysis of around 600 of the donors excluded around 17 rarely observed V segments, including chromosome 9 orphons, because counts were too low. A further reported finding was that TCR beta sequences accurately predicted the HLA-A and HLA-B alleles for most subjects in the first cohort. Compared with equally common non-associated chains, HLA-associated TCR beta chains in a later analysis were more clonally expanded and had lower generation probabilities. In vitro tests confirmed that three of the cytomegalovirus-associated TCR beta chains recognize cytomegalovirus antigens. In a later analysis, most CMV-associated TCR beta chains were found to appear HLA-restricted, with HLA associations seemingly driven largely by CMV exposure. In a later analysis, the rate of TCR association differed among HLA loci, with DRB1 alleles having the most associated TCRs and HLA-C alleles having the fewest. According to a later analysis, parvovirus B19, influenza, CMV and Epstein-Barr virus appeared linked to several top co-occurrence clusters. A cluster of highly shared sequence variants was judged likely to be a technical artifact of the sequencing pipeline. The study gave a list of about 160 TCR beta chains associated with cytomegalovirus. In an earlier analysis of approximately 600 of the donors, most TCR beta V segments were observed in productive rearrangements about 87% or about 30% of the time, broadly matching IMGT annotations. The only immune exposure information available for the cohort was CMV serostatus. A later analysis associated 15,000 to 20,000 TCR beta sequences with specific HLA alleles at a false discovery rate of 0.05. An association between a missense DCLRE1C variant and V-gene and J-gene trimming of TCR beta chains was found in a later genetic analysis and replicated in an independent cohort. Because HLA typing was unavailable for some donors at each locus, only the typed subset was used in association tests. In both the original and validation cohorts, the classifier was reported to diagnose cytomegalovirus status with high specificity and sensitivity. Correlated functional status among segregating V segments might reflect linkage disequilibrium, but an unknown experimental factor could not be ruled out. Some IMGT-functional V segments, including TRBV6-2 and TRBV6-3, could not be told apart with the 87-base-pair reads, so those segments were excluded.

Libraries were built with the immunoSEQ multiplex PCR assay. For the multiplex PCR, a mixture combining 60 forward primers for TCR Vbeta segments and 13 reverse primers for TCR Jbeta segments was used. The CDR3 region of rearranged TCR beta genes was amplified from genomic DNA with a multiplex PCR assay. The amplified TCR beta libraries were sequenced on the Illumina HiSeq System as 87-base-pair reads. On the authors' methods: In a later analysis, some 80 million unique TCR beta chains were counted across the approximately 670 repertoires, and approximately 11 million of these chains were shared by at least two donors. A nearest-neighbor algorithm error-corrected the raw reads and collapsed the reads into unique sequences, merging closely related sequences to remove PCR and sequencing errors. Alignment of CDR3 sequences to IMGT reference sequences was used to assign V, D and J gene segments. For a sequence to be retained, a match of at least six nucleotides was required to both a V gene segment and a J gene segment. Rearrangements were called productive when the CDR3 lacked stop codons and stayed in frame with V and J; all others were non-productive. Following IMGT convention, CDR3 was defined as the stretch from the second conserved V-encoded cysteine up to the conserved J-encoded phenylalanine. The earlier analysis of roughly 590 of the donors excluded sequences that lacked an unambiguous match to a single V gene segment. An earlier analysis of 587 of the donors called V segments functional above 56.7% productive rearrangements and segregating when the between-donor standard deviation exceeded 5%. A statistical classification framework was built for diagnosing cytomegalovirus status from the catalog of TCR beta chain sequences. In a later analysis, V and J genes were assigned by comparing TCR nucleotide sequences against IMGT/GENE-DB human TR gene sequences. In a later analysis, CDR3 sequences and most-parsimonious VDJ recombination scenarios were assigned using the TCRdist pipeline. In a later analysis, each TCR beta chain was defined by its CDR3 amino acid sequence together with its V-gene family, and reads lacking a unique V-gene family were excluded. As a way to deal with suspected cross-contamination and a sequencing artifact, a later analysis dropped roughly 620 nucleotide sequences that were highly shared and had low generation probability. A later analysis calculated a clonal expansion index for each public chain from normalized within-repertoire ranks of inferred template counts. A later analysis computed generation probabilities with a VDJ recombination model fitted to out-of-frame rearrangements, and checked the results against IGoR. In a later analysis, TCR-TCR, TCR-HLA and TCR-CMV co-occurrence was scored with hypergeometric tests, and a repertoire-size bias correction was applied to TCR pairs. A later analysis estimated false discovery rates by permuting HLA or CMV assignments 20 times. In a later analysis, co-occurring TCRs were grouped using DBSCAN, and TCRdist sequence similarity was added for clustering within HLA-allele-positive subsets. Repertoires with fewer than 30,000 or more than 120,000 public chains were left out of co-occurrence clustering, as were a few repertoires with anomalous nucleotide sharing. TCRdb's version of the immuneACCESS table is confined to in-frame rearrangements and falls short of the full clone set. An unresolved V gene accounts for under half of the shortfall where checked; the remainder is of unknown origin. V, J and clone size are those of that table, while D and trimming were read from the DNA. The sample includes roughly 160,000 clones, with roughly 85% observed a single time. Around 9% of the sample is in the top ten clones.

The cohort was made up of under 800 healthy bone marrow donors. Cohort members were all nominally healthy when sampled, although unrecorded immune exposures were likely present. The donor was CMV seropositive and was included in the group of 270 or so seropositive cohort members. A peripheral blood sample was provided by each donor, and peripheral blood mononuclear cells were used for TCR beta sequencing. Genomic DNA extraction from the blood cell samples was performed with the Qiagen DNeasy Blood Extraction Kit. CDR1 and CDR2, looked up from the germline V gene, are MDHEN and SYDVKM. Trimming takes 6 bases off V and 4 bases off J; junction bases not matched to a gene: 1. The CDR3 holds 12 amino acids from the cysteine to the phenylalanine. This entry keeps only the CDR3 DNA: 36 bases, framed from base 1. Concerning this clone itself: Its target antigen remains unknown. No base quality values were provided; no much bigger clone lies one nucleotide off. Different DNA sequences within this sample yield the same CDR3.

The receptor comes from a male donor in good health and CMV-seropositive. The specimen was PBMCs. The sequence joins TRBV28 to TRBJ1-1; 8 bases in the junction line up with TRBD1. For the CDR3, the sequence is CASSTGGTEAFF. The base sequence is TGTGCCAGCAGCACAGGGGGCACTGAAGCTTTCTTT.